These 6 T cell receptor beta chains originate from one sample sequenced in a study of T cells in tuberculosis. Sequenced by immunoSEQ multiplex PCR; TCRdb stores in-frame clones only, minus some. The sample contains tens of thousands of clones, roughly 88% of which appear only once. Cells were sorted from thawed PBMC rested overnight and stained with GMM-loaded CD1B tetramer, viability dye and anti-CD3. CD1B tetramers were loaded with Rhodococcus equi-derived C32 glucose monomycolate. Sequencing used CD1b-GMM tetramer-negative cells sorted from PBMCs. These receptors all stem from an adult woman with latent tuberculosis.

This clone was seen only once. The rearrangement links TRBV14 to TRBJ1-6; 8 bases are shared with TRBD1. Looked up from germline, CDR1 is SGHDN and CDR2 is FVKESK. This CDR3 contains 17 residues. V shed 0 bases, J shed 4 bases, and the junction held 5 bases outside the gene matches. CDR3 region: CASSQDPTGGYNSPLHF. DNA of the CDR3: TGTGCCAGCAGCCAAGATCCAACAGGGGGTTATAATTCACCCCTCCACTTT.

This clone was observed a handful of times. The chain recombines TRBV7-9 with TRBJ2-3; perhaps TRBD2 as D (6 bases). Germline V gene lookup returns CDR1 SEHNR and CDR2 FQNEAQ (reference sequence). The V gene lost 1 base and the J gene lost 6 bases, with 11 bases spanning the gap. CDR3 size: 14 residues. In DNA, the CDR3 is TGTGCCAGCAGCTTAGAGGGAGGTGGGGATACGCAGTATTTT. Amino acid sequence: CASSLEGGGDTQYF.

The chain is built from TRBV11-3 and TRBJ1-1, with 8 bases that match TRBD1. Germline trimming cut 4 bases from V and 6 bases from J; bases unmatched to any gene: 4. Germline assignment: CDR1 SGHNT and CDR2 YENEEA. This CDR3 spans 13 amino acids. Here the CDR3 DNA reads TGTGCCAGCAGCTCAGGGGGCCGGTCTGAAGCTTTCTTT. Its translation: CASSSGGRSEAFF.

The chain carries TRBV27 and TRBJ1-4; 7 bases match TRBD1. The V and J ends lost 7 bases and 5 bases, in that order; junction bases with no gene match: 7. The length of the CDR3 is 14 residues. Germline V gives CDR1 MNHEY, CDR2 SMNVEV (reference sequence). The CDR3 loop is CASKVGTVNEKLFF. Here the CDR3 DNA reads TGTGCCAGCAAGGTCGGGACAGTCAATGAAAAACTGTTTTTT.

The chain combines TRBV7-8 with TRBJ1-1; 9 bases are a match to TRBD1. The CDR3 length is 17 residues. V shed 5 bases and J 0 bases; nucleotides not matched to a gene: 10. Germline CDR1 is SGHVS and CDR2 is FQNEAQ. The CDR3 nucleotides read TGTGCCAGCAGCCCACATCCGGGACAGGGAATGAACACTGAAGCTTTCTTT. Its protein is CASSPHPGQGMNTEAFF.

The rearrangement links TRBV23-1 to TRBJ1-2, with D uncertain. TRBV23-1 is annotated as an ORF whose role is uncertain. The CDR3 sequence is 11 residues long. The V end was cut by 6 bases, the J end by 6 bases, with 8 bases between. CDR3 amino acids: CASRDRDGYTF. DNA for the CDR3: TGCGCCAGCAGGGATCGGGATGGCTACACCTTC.